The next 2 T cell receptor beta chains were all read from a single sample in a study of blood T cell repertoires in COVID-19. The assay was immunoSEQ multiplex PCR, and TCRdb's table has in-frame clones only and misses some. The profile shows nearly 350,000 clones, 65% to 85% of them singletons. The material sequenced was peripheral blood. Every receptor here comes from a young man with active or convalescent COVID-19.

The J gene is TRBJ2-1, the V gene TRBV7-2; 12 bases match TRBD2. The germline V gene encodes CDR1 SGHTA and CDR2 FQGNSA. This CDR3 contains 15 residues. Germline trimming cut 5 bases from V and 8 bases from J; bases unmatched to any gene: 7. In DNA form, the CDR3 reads TGTGCCAGCAGCCTAACTAGCGGGGGGCCTGATGAGCAGTTCTTC. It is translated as CASSLTSGGPDEQFF.

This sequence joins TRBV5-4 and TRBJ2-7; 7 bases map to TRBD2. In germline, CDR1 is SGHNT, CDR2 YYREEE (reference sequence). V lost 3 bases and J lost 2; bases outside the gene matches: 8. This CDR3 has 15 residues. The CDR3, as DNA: TGTGCCAGCAGCTCTACCAGGGCGGGGGCCTACGAGCAGTACTTC. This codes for CASSSTRAGAYEQYF.